The 27 T cell receptor beta chains listed next were all sequenced from one sample in a study of T cell changes during pregnancy in multiple sclerosis. The protocol was immunoSEQ multiplex PCR, while the TCRdb copy is restricted to in-frame clones and leaves out a portion. The sample records roughly 75,000 clones, about 91% being singletons. Specimen: peripheral blood, collected before pregnancy. These receptors all stem from a female donor with multiple sclerosis, enrolled in a pregnancy study.

The sample holds one count of this clone. The CDR3, as DNA: TGCGCCAGCAGCCAAGGAAGGGGGCAACCCGGCATGGATACGCAGTATTTT. Amino acids: CASSQGRGQPGMDTQYF. The chain links TRBV4-3 to TRBJ2-3; 7 nucleotides align to TRBD1. The V gene end was trimmed by 1 base and the J gene end by 6 bases; junction bases not matched to a gene: 13. Germline-derived CDR1 and CDR2 are LGHNA and YSLEER. The CDR3 contains 17 residues.

This rearrangement joins TRBV28 to TRBJ1-4, with 7 bases fitting TRBD1. Germline V gene sequence: CDR1 MDHEN, CDR2 SYDVKM. J was trimmed by 6 bases and V by 7 bases; bases with no gene match: 8. This CDR3 has 14 amino acids. The CDR3 DNA reads TGTGCCAGCATCGGACAGGTCCCAGATGAAAAACTGTTTTTT. Translating gives CASIGQVPDEKLFF.

This clone has just a few counts. The chain carries TRBV29-1 and TRBJ1-1, with 7 bases matching TRBD1. V trimming: 7 bases; J trimming: 7 bases; junction bases outside the gene matches: 6. The CDR3 runs to 11 residues. Germline V gene data show CDR1 as SQVTM and CDR2 as ANQGSEA. This chain's CDR3 is CSGRQGDEAFF. In DNA, the CDR3 is TGCAGCGGGAGACAGGGTGATGAAGCTTTCTTT.

The chain joins TRBV19 to TRBJ2-7; a possible D gene is TRBD2 (6 bases). The CDR3 covers 12 residues. From germline, CDR1 is LNHDA and CDR2 SQIVND (reference sequence). V lost 7 bases, J lost 9 bases, and 16 bases lay in between. The CDR3 loop reads CASKGPGEVQYF. The CDR3 DNA follows: TGTGCCAGTAAGGGACCGGGAGAGGTGCAGTACTTC.

The chain has TRBV7-2 and TRBJ1-1; D not certain. CDR1 and CDR2 from the germline V gene are SGHTA and FQGNSA. This CDR3 region has 14 residues. V was clipped by 3 bases and J by 10 bases, with 18 bases between them. The CDR3 sequence: CASSLTTGIRGAFF. The CDR3 bases are TGTGCCAGCAGCTTGACGACCGGGATCCGCGGAGCTTTCTTT. Filled out from reference TRBV7-2 and TRBJ1-1, the complete variable domain reads GAGVSQSPSNKVTEKGKDVELRCDPISGHTALYWYRQSLGQGLEFLIYFQGNSAPDKSGLPSDRFSAERTGGSVSTLTIQRTQQEDSAVYLCASSLTTGIRGAFFGQGTRLTVV.

This sequence joins TRBV10-1 and TRBJ2-1; 8 nucleotides align to TRBD1. V lost 5 bases to trimming and J lost 2 bases; unmatched junction nucleotides: 5. Germline-derived CDR1 and CDR2 are WNHNN and SYGVQD (reference sequence). The CDR3 totals 15 residues. CDR3 region: CASSLDRDPYNEQFF. The CDR3 DNA reads as TGCGCCAGCAGTTTGGACAGGGACCCCTACAATGAGCAGTTCTTC.

This chain joins TRBV7-9 and TRBJ1-4; 7 bases match TRBD1. V shed 5 bases and J 4 bases; nucleotides not matched to a gene: 13. The CDR3 runs 17 residues. Germline V CDR1 and CDR2: SEHNR, FQNEAQ (reference sequence). The CDR3 nucleotides are TGTGCCAGCAGCCGTAAATCCGCGACAGGGTTTAATGAAAAACTGTTTTTT. Encoded protein: CASSRKSATGFNEKLFF.

The genes are TRBV5-8 and TRBJ1-4; D remains unclear. This CDR3 region has 17 residues. Germline V lookup: CDR1 SGHTS, CDR2 YDEGEE. V lost 2 bases and J 0 bases, leaving 14 bases between the germline ends. The CDR3 protein is CASSLWQFVATNEKLFF. As DNA, the CDR3 is TGTGCCAGCAGCTTATGGCAATTTGTTGCAACTAATGAAAAACTGTTTTTT.

J is TRBJ1-5 and V is TRBV10-3, with D uncertain. The CDR3 consists of 13 residues. The V gene's germline CDR1 is ENHRY and CDR2 SYGVKD. Trimming removed 10 bases at V and 6 bases at J, with 16 bases between. The CDR3: CANSRDGLQPQHF. The CDR3, as DNA: TGTGCCAACTCGCGTGATGGGCTTCAGCCCCAGCATTTT.

This clone was seen just once. The rearrangement links TRBV5-1 to TRBJ1-6, with D perhaps TRBD1 (5 bases). This CDR3 has 16 amino acids. Germline assignment: CDR1 SGHRS and CDR2 YFSETQ. V was trimmed by 3 bases and J by 9 bases, leaving 19 bases between them. This chain's CDR3 is CASSWIPAGRGSPLHF. DNA for the CDR3: TGCGCCAGCAGCTGGATCCCCGCTGGGAGGGGTTCACCCCTCCACTTT.

The chain links TRBV2 to TRBJ1-4; a possible D gene is TRBD1 (5 bases). The CDR3 consists of 12 residues. The germline V gene has CDR1 SNHLY and CDR2 FYNNEI. Trimming cost V 6 bases and J 8 bases, with 10 bases left between them. As DNA, the CDR3 is TGTGCCAGCAGGCAGGAGGGGGAAAAACTGTTTTTT. This gives the protein CASRQEGEKLFF.

The chain joins TRBV5-5 to TRBJ1-1; 7 bases agree with TRBD1. V trimming: 1 base; J trimming: 6 bases; junction bases outside the gene matches: 15. This CDR3 spans 17 amino acids. Germline V gives CDR1 SGHKS, CDR2 YYEKEE (reference sequence). CDR3: CASSLWGQGVIGAEAFF. The CDR3 bases are TGTGCCAGCAGCTTGTGGGGGCAGGGGGTAATAGGCGCTGAAGCTTTCTTT.

The chain uses TRBV7-9 and TRBJ1-1; D may be TRBD1 (5 bases). V was cut by 5 bases and J by 1 base, with 11 bases left in between. The CDR3 sequence is 14 residues long. Germline CDR1 SEHNR, CDR2 FQNEAQ (reference sequence). DNA of the CDR3: TGTGCCAGCAGCCCCCGGGGGTCGAACACTGAAGCTTTCTTT. Protein product: CASSPRGSNTEAFF.

The chain employs TRBV5-1 and TRBJ1-2; a weak D match, TRBD1 (6 bases). Germline V CDR1 and CDR2: SGHRS, YFSETQ. V was clipped by 4 bases and J by 5 bases, with 15 bases between them. The CDR3 covers 14 residues. CDR3 loop: CASSRGGEGYGYTF. The CDR3 DNA follows: TGCGCCAGCAGCCGGGGGGGCGAGGGGTATGGCTACACCTTC.

CDR3 sequence (DNA): TGCGCCAGCAGATCCACAGGGGGTAGAAAAGAAGCTTTCTTT. As protein: CASRSTGGRKEAFF. V and J are TRBV5-1 and TRBJ1-1; TRBD1 aligns across 8 bases. V shed 5 bases, J shed 8 bases, and the junction held 11 bases outside the gene matches. The CDR3 totals 14 residues. Germline loops: CDR1 SGHRS, CDR2 YFSETQ.

V is TRBV5-4 and J is TRBJ2-5; 9 bases match TRBD1. V dropped 4 bases and J dropped 1; count of bases not matched to a gene: 2. Germline loops: CDR1 SGHNT, CDR2 YYREEE (reference sequence). This CDR3 has 14 amino acids. This CDR3 reads CASSPTGGQETQYF. The CDR3 DNA reads TGTGCCAGCAGCCCGACAGGGGGCCAAGAGACCCAGTACTTC.

The chain joins TRBV7-8 to TRBJ2-3, with a tentative D call TRBD2 (6 bases). The CDR3 spans 13 residues. The V end was cut by 5 bases, the J end by 6 bases, with 12 bases between. Germline assignment: CDR1 SGHVS and CDR2 FQNEAQ. This CDR3 is CASSQRGSDTQYF. In DNA, the CDR3 is TGTGCCAGCAGCCAACGGGGGTCGGATACGCAGTATTTT.

The chain uses TRBV6-5 and TRBJ1-1; a possible D gene is TRBD1 (5 bases). Trimming left V 0 bases short and J 5 bases short, with 16 bases between. Germline CDR1 reads MNHEY; CDR2 reads SVGAGI. The CDR3 has 16 amino acids. In DNA form, the CDR3 reads TGTGCCAGCAGTTACTCGATTCAGGGATACAATACTGAAGCTTTCTTT. This encodes CASSYSIQGYNTEAFF.

The rearrangement links TRBV6-1 to TRBJ2-2, with 12 bases identical to TRBD2. This CDR3 spans 15 amino acids. Germline V gene lookup returns CDR1 MNHNS and CDR2 SASEGT. After removal of 6 bases from V and 4 bases from J, the junction contained 3 bases not matched to a gene. CDR3 loop: CASRLAGGGTGELFF. The CDR3 nucleotides are TGTGCCAGCAGACTAGCGGGGGGAGGCACCGGGGAGCTGTTTTTT.

The gene calls are TRBV5-6 and TRBJ2-3, with D possibly matching TRBD2 (6 bases). The CDR3 spans 15 residues. In germline, CDR1 is SGHDT, CDR2 YYEEEE. V dropped 0 bases and J dropped 0 bases, with 8 bases sitting between them. This CDR3 is CASSLEDYSTDTQYF. The DNA of the CDR3 is TGTGCCAGCAGCTTGGAGGACTATAGCACAGATACGCAGTATTTT.

The genes are TRBV7-9 and TRBJ1-5, with D possibly TRBD1 on 5 matching bases. Germline values: CDR1 SEHNR, CDR2 FQNEAQ (reference sequence). Trimming cost V 0 bases and J 3 bases, with 6 bases left between them. The CDR3 spans 14 residues. The CDR3 DNA reads TGTGCCAGCAGCTTAGCGGACAACAATCAGCCCCAGCATTTT. Its protein is CASSLADNNQPQHF.

This chain connects TRBV15 to TRBJ1-5; perhaps TRBD1 as D (5 bases). This CDR3 is built from 16 residues. V shed 1 base and J shed 2 bases, with 12 bases lying between them. Germline V gene sequence: CDR1 LNHNV, CDR2 YYDKDF (reference sequence). The DNA of the CDR3 is TGTGCCACCAGCAGAGGATGGGGGGAAGGCAATCAGCCCCAGCATTTT. It translates to CATSRGWGEGNQPQHF.

This clone was seen only once. V and J are TRBV6-5 and TRBJ1-2; tentatively, D is TRBD1 (5 bases). V shed 6 bases and J shed 5 bases, with 19 bases lying between them. This CDR3 comprises 15 residues. The V gene's germline CDR1 is MNHEY and CDR2 SVGAGI. The CDR3 is CASSLLGGENYGYTF. The DNA for the CDR3 is TGTGCCAGCAGCCTACTGGGGGGGGAAAATTATGGCTACACCTTC.

Written as DNA, the CDR3 is TGTGCCAGTACCCTCCCGGGACAGGGGGGTTTCTATGGCTACACCTTC. Its translation: CASTLPGQGGFYGYTF. The rearrangement joins TRBV19 to TRBJ1-2; 11 nucleotides align to TRBD1. Germline CDR1 is LNHDA and CDR2 is SQIVND (reference sequence). The V and J ends lost 7 bases and 4 bases, in that order; junction bases with no gene match: 11. This CDR3 contains 16 residues.

The V and J genes are TRBV4-1 and TRBJ2-7; possible D gene TRBD1, 5 bases. Germline assignment: CDR1 MGHRA and CDR2 YSYEKL. This CDR3 contains 14 residues. Trimming removed 5 bases at V and 0 bases at J, with 11 bases between. The CDR3 region has the DNA TGCGCCAGCAGCAGAGACAGCTTCTCCTACGAGCAGTACTTC. It is translated as CASSRDSFSYEQYF.

The CDR3 DNA reads as TGTGCCAGCAGTGATGGGGAGCGTATAGCCAAAAACATTCAGTACTTC. Protein: CASSDGERIAKNIQYF. The genes are TRBV2 and TRBJ2-4; D is perhaps TRBD2 (5 bases). V was clipped by 3 bases and J by 0 bases, with 12 bases between them. Germline assignment: CDR1 SNHLY and CDR2 FYNNEI. There are 16 residues in the CDR3.

V usage is TRBV28 and J usage is TRBJ2-7, with a tentative D call TRBD1 (6 bases). The V end lost 3 bases, the J end lost 0 bases, and 12 bases lay between the germline ends. Germline-derived CDR1 and CDR2 are MDHEN and SYDVKM. The CDR3 covers 15 residues. CDR3 sequence (DNA): TGTGCCAGCAGTTTGCGGACAGACGCCTCCTACGAGCAGTACTTC. Translated, it gives CASSLRTDASYEQYF.